A single sample gave rise to the 2 T cell receptor beta chains below, sequenced in a study of T cells after yellow fever vaccination. MiXCR, applied by TCRdb to the 5' RACE reads, yields one record per CDR3 protein. Among 250,000 to 400,000 distinct CDR3 sequences listed, about 4% were seen once. Sequencing was performed on PBMCs, taken 5 days after the yellow fever booster vaccination. The receptor source for this set is a man between 18 and 29 years old who received the YFV17D yellow fever vaccine.

The genes are TRBV6-2 or TRBV6-3 and TRBJ2-7; D unclear. The CDR3 extends over 13 amino acids. Trimming removed 5 bases at V and 0 bases at J, with 8 bases between. From germline, CDR1 is MNHEY and CDR2 SVGEGT. CDR3 DNA sequence: TGTGCCAGCAGTCGCAGGAACTCCTACGAGCAGTACGTC. As protein: CASSRRNSYEQYV.

The J gene is TRBJ1-3, the V gene TRBV25-1; D uncertain. Germline loops: CDR1 MGHDK, CDR2 SYGVNS. Trimming shortened V by 6 bases and J by 2 bases, and 11 bases separated the two germline ends. The CDR3 is 14 residues long. The CDR3 DNA reads as TGTGCCAGCAGCCCGGGGAGTACTGGAAACACCATATATTTT. Amino acid sequence: CASSPGSTGNTIYF.